The 25 T cell receptor beta chains listed next were all sequenced from one sample in a study of cytomegalovirus exposure and HLA in healthy donors. The table came from immunoSEQ multiplex PCR; TCRdb's copy has only in-frame clones and leaves some out. The table lists under 250,000 clones, about nine tenths of them singletons, with 1.5% to 2.5% in the top ten. Sequencing was performed on PBMCs. The receptors here all came from a woman aged 18-30 years in good health and CMV-seropositive.

The chain links TRBV10-3 to TRBJ1-1; TRBD1 is a possible D gene (5 bases). Germline CDR1 reads ENHRY; CDR2 reads SYGVKD. V was clipped by 4 bases and J by 10 bases, with 19 bases between them. The CDR3 loop spans 14 amino acids. CDR3 loop: CAISAPSLGGSAFF. For the CDR3, the DNA is TGTGCCATCAGTGCTCCCTCCCTGGGGGGTTCAGCTTTCTTT.

The chain links TRBV4-1 to TRBJ1-5; TRBD1 might be the D (6 bases). Trimming pared 1 base from V and 0 bases from J, leaving 13 bases between. Germline lookup yields CDR1 MGHRA and CDR2 YSYEKL. The CDR3 loop spans 17 amino acids. CDR3 sequence: CASSQGSRGYSNQPQHF. The CDR3 nucleotides are TGCGCCAGCAGCCAAGGATCCAGGGGATATAGCAATCAGCCCCAGCATTTT.

The rearrangement joins TRBV4-1 to TRBJ1-4; weak D call: TRBD1 (5 bases). Germline CDR1 reads MGHRA; CDR2 reads YSYEKL. Trimming left V 4 bases short and J 9 bases short, with 21 bases between. CDR3 size: 16 residues. Here the CDR3 reads CASSPPLGGRRKKLFF. CDR3 nucleotides: TGCGCCAGCAGCCCCCCCCTGGGGGGAAGAAGGAAAAAACTGTTTTTT.

The chain employs TRBV11-2 and TRBJ2-7, with 8 nucleotides matching TRBD1. In germline, CDR1 is SGHAT, CDR2 FQNNGV. The ends lost 5 bases at V and 3 bases at J; junction bases unmatched: 6. CDR3 length: 14 amino acids. CDR3 nucleotides: TGTGCCAGCAGCCCGAGACAGGGGATCTACGAGCAGTACTTC. As protein: CASSPRQGIYEQYF.

Note on this clone: The sample has other DNA sequences that encode this CDR3 too. This chain uses TRBV29-1 with TRBJ1-1; a weak D match, TRBD1 (5 bases). The CDR3 has 13 residues. V gave up 3 bases and J gave up 0 bases, with 8 bases separating them. The V gene's germline CDR1 is SQVTM and CDR2 ANQGSEA. CDR3 DNA sequence: TGCAGCGTTGAGGGGCGAATGAACACTGAAGCTTTCTTT. Its protein product is CSVEGRMNTEAFF. Using reference TRBV29-1 and TRBJ1-1 for the parts outside the CDR3, the full variable domain is SAVISQKPSRDICQRGTSLTIQCQVDSQVTMMFWYRQQPGQSLTLIATANQGSEATYESGFVIDKFPISRPNLTFSTLTVSNMSPEDSSIYLCSVEGRMNTEAFFGQGTRLTVV.

This chain joins TRBV6-5 and TRBJ1-2; D is unresolved. This CDR3 is built from 13 residues. Germline V gene lookup returns CDR1 MNHEY and CDR2 SVGAGI. The V end lost 2 bases, the J end lost 2 bases, and 6 bases lay between the germline ends. The CDR3 DNA follows: TGTGCCAGCAGTTACGACACAAACTATGGCTACACCTTC. Protein sequence: CASSYDTNYGYTF.

The genes are TRBV30 and TRBJ1-1, with 7 bases lining up with TRBD1. With 1 base clipped from V and 1 base from J, the junction kept 3 bases outside the gene matches. Germline lookup yields CDR1 GTSNPN and CDR2 SVGIG (reference sequence). This CDR3 has 14 amino acids. The CDR3 DNA sequence: TGTGCCTGGAGTGCAGGGGGTCCGAACACTGAAGCTTTCTTT. Encoded protein: CAWSAGGPNTEAFF.

The CDR3 here is CASSLDPTAYEQYF. CDR3 coding DNA: TGCGCCAGCAGCTTGGACCCGACAGCCTACGAGCAGTACTTC. This chain links TRBV5-1 with TRBJ2-7; D may be TRBD1 (5 bases). CDR3 size: 14 residues. Trimming left V 0 bases short and J 2 bases short, with 9 bases between. Per germline, CDR1 SGHRS and CDR2 YFSETQ. Using reference TRBV5-1 and TRBJ2-7 for the parts outside the CDR3, the full variable domain is KAGVTQTPRYLIKTRGQQVTLSCSPISGHRSVSWYQQTPGQGLQFLFEYFSETQRNKGNFPGRFSGRQFSNSRSEMNVSTLELGDSALYLCASSLDPTAYEQYFGPGTRLTVT.

V is TRBV6-6 and J is TRBJ2-5; 9 nucleotides match TRBD1. From germline, CDR1 is MNHNY and CDR2 SVGAGI (reference sequence). The junction had 5 bases not matched to a gene; V was cut back by 2 bases and J by 7 bases. The CDR3 is 14 amino acids. Written as DNA, the CDR3 is TGTGCCAGCAGTTACGGCGACAGGGGGTCGACCCAGTACTTC. It specifies CASSYGDRGSTQYF.

The J gene is TRBJ2-1, the V gene TRBV9; 8 bases agree with TRBD2. Germline CDR1 SGDLS, CDR2 YYNGEE. The CDR3 consists of 16 residues. Trimming took 5 bases from V and 6 from J; bases not matched to a gene: 13. The CDR3 DNA follows: TGTGCCAGCAGAGCGTTTGGGGCGGGAGGTTCCAATGAGCAGTTCTTC. Translated: CASRAFGAGGSNEQFF. The variable domain in full, completed from reference TRBV9 and TRBJ2-1, reads DSGVTQTPKHLITATGQRVTLRCSPRSGDLSVYWYQQSLDQGLQFLIQYYNGEERAKGNILERFSAQQFPDLHSELNLSSLELGDSALYFCASRAFGAGGSNEQFFGPGTRLTVL.

This clone has a handful of counts. The rearrangement uses TRBV7-8 and TRBJ1-2; D is undetermined. From germline, CDR1 is SGHVS and CDR2 FQNEAQ. Trimming left V 5 bases short and J 4 bases short, with 20 bases between. CDR3 length: 16 residues. In nucleotides, the CDR3 is TGTGCCAGCAGCCGAGGCCGAACCAGAGGAGTCTATGGCTACACCTTC. Residues: CASSRGRTRGVYGYTF.

This chain joins TRBV6-6 and TRBJ2-7, with 7 bases lining up with TRBD1. CDR1 is MNHNY, CDR2 SVGAGI, per germline (reference sequence). J lost 2 bases, V lost 6 bases, and 7 bases had no gene match. The CDR3 length is 14 residues. CDR3 in DNA: TGTGCCAGCAGGTCGCCTGGGACAGCCTACGAGCAGTACTTC. Encoded protein: CASRSPGTAYEQYF.

This chain joins TRBV18 and TRBJ2-1; a possible D gene is TRBD2 (5 bases). The ends were cut back, 3 bases at V and 10 bases at J, with 13 bases in the middle. CDR1 and CDR2 from the germline V gene are KGHSH and LQKENI. The length of the CDR3 is 13 residues. In DNA form, the CDR3 reads TGTGCCAGCTCACCTTTTGAGGGCCAGGAGCAGTTCTTC. It is translated as CASSPFEGQEQFF.

Remarks on this clone: Additional DNA sequences in this sample encode the identical CDR3. Written as DNA, the CDR3 is TGTGCCAGCAGTCCCTACACCGGGGAGCTGTTTTTT. It specifies CASSPYTGELFF. The chain is built from TRBV27 and TRBJ2-2; D uncertain. The CDR3 runs to 12 residues. V gave up 5 bases and J gave up 3 bases, with 4 bases separating them. The germline V gene encodes CDR1 MNHEY and CDR2 SMNVEV (reference sequence).

J is TRBJ2-1 and V is TRBV2, with 7 bases that match TRBD2. The CDR3 contains 12 residues. The germline CDR1 and CDR2 sequences are SNHLY and FYNNEI. The J segment lost 15 bases and the V segment lost 3 bases, leaving 8 bases of the junction unmatched. The CDR3 region is CASSDWRGLTFF. CDR3 nucleotide sequence: TGTGCCAGCAGTGATTGGAGGGGACTAACGTTCTTC. The full variable domain, its missing parts supplied by reference TRBV2 and TRBJ2-1, is EPEVTQTPSHQVTQMGQEVILRCVPISNHLYFYWYRQILGQKVEFLVSFYNNEISEKSEIFDDQFSVERPDGSNFTLKIRSTKLEDSAMYFCASSDWRGLTFFGPGTRLTVL.

The chain uses TRBV19 and TRBJ1-5, with TRBD1 as a possible D gene (5 bases). This CDR3 is built from 14 residues. Germline lookup yields CDR1 LNHDA and CDR2 SQIVND (reference sequence). V was pared by 5 bases and J by 2 bases, with 10 bases between. The CDR3 region is CASSFRVGNQPQHF. The CDR3 bases are TGTGCCAGTAGTTTCAGGGTTGGCAATCAGCCCCAGCATTTT.

This chain joins TRBV5-1 and TRBJ1-3, with 9 bases that match TRBD1. The V gene end was trimmed by 0 bases and the J gene end by 4 bases; junction bases not matched to a gene: 5. The germline CDR1 and CDR2 sequences are SGHRS and YFSETQ. CDR3 length: 16 residues. CDR3: CASSLVQGARGNTIYF. CDR3 sequence (DNA): TGCGCCAGCAGCTTGGTACAGGGGGCGCGCGGAAACACCATATATTTT.

The V and J genes are TRBV18 and TRBJ1-1; D gene uncertain. The CDR3 totals 15 residues. The germline V gene has CDR1 KGHSH and CDR2 LQKENI. V was pared by 2 bases and J by 4 bases, with 14 bases between. CDR3 region: CASSPMSPAGTEAFF. The CDR3 coding sequence is TGTGCCAGCTCACCAATGAGCCCCGCGGGCACTGAAGCTTTCTTT.

The chain couples TRBV14 to TRBJ1-2; 7 positions agree with TRBD1. Germline-derived CDR1 and CDR2 are SGHDN and FVKESK. The CDR3 has 14 amino acids. J gave up 4 bases and V 0 bases, and 2 bases lay outside the gene matches. The CDR3 here is CASSQDGTAYGYTF. CDR3 DNA sequence: TGTGCCAGCAGCCAAGACGGGACAGCCTATGGCTACACCTTC.

The V and J genes are TRBV11-3 and TRBJ2-7; D is perhaps TRBD2 (5 bases). This CDR3 region has 13 residues. The germline V gene has CDR1 SGHNT and CDR2 YENEEA. V was pared by 5 bases and J by 0 bases, with 8 bases between. The CDR3 bases are TGTGCCAGCAGCCCCCGGGGCTCCTACGAGCAGTACTTC. Translation: CASSPRGSYEQYF.

The chain combines TRBV7-2 with TRBJ2-2; 12 bases are shared with TRBD2. V lost 1 base to trimming and J lost 6 bases; unmatched junction nucleotides: 6. The CDR3 totals 17 residues. Germline CDR1 SGHTA, CDR2 FQGNSA. The CDR3 nucleotides are TGTGCCAGCAGCTTAGAGGTGACTAGCGGGAGCCCCGGGGAGCTGTTTTTT. It codes for CASSLEVTSGSPGELFF.

The CDR3 DNA follows: TGTGCCGGGGAGAGGCTAGATACGCAGTATTTT. It specifies CAGERLDTQYF. The genes are TRBV6-5 and TRBJ2-3; perhaps TRBD2 as D (5 bases). Trimming left V 11 bases short and J 5 bases short, with 11 bases between. The germline gives CDR1 MNHEY, CDR2 SVGAGI. The CDR3 sequence is 11 residues long.

V usage is TRBV19 and J usage is TRBJ1-1, with D perhaps matching TRBD1 (6 bases). CDR1 is LNHDA, CDR2 SQIVND, per germline (reference sequence). The V end was cut by 6 bases, the J end by 2 bases, with 19 bases between. The CDR3 totals 16 residues. CDR3 nucleotides: TGTGCCAGTAGCAACCGGGACACGGGGATTAACACTGAAGCTTTCTTT. Its translation: CASSNRDTGINTEAFF.

This chain links TRBV6-5 with TRBJ2-7, with 7 bases fitting TRBD1. V was pared by 2 bases and J by 6 bases, with 7 bases of the junction left unmatched. Germline V gene sequence: CDR1 MNHEY, CDR2 SVGAGI. The CDR3 is made up of 14 amino acids. The CDR3 is CASSYDREVSEQYF. CDR3 sequence (DNA): TGTGCCAGCAGTTACGACAGGGAAGTCAGCGAGCAGTACTTC.

The chain uses TRBV4-1 and TRBJ1-4; D gene unclear. CDR3 length equals 13 residues. V dropped 1 base and J dropped 8 bases, with 8 bases sitting between them. The V gene's germline CDR1 is MGHRA and CDR2 YSYEKL. The CDR3 protein is CASSQVKEEKLFF. CDR3 bases: TGCGCCAGCAGCCAAGTAAAGGAGGAAAAACTGTTTTTT.